This T cell receptor (beta chain) was sequenced in a study of T-cell reconstitution after alpha-beta-depleted transplantation in children (dated by TCRdb to the mid-2010s). In terms of the full investigation: Using TCR repertoire profiling, the study followed T-cell immune reconstitution in a quantitative way in children after TCRalphabeta/CD19-depleted allogeneic hematopoietic cell transplantation.

The CDR3 starts with the cysteine, ends with the phenylalanine, and has 12 residues. Just the 36-base CDR3 DNA is kept, in frame starting at base 1. The germline V gene (reference sequence) gives CDR1 as MNHNY and CDR2 as SVGAGI. V and J are truncated by 8 bases and 2 bases respectively, leaving an intervening sequence of 10 bases. This clonotype appeared many times. Its antigen target is currently unknown. Base qualities are missing; no much larger clone stands one base away. The library was prepared using PCR. The sequencing machine was an Illumina HiSeq 2500. Molecular barcoding was employed in the preparation of TCR libraries, with unique molecular identifiers being used to normalize TCRbeta repertoire quantification. TCRdb trimmed the raw reads at Q25, called clones with MiXCR and kept productive beta chains. Rows with one shared CDR3 protein collapse into an entry with the most common genes and DNA. This sample lists 90,000 to 95,000 distinct CDR3 sequences; more than 9% were detected once. In total, the top ten clones hold about 15% of the sample.

This clonotype originated in a human donor who donated a stem cell graft to a child with inherited bone marrow failure. This specimen consisted of PBMCs from the stem cell graft donor, obtained from the stem cell graft. The rearranged chain carries TRBV6-6 and TRBJ2-7; no D gene can be assigned with confidence. The CDR3 amino acid sequence is: CASAEHPYEQYF. The DNA sequence is as follows: TGTGCCAGCGCGGAACATCCCTACGAGCAGTACTTC.